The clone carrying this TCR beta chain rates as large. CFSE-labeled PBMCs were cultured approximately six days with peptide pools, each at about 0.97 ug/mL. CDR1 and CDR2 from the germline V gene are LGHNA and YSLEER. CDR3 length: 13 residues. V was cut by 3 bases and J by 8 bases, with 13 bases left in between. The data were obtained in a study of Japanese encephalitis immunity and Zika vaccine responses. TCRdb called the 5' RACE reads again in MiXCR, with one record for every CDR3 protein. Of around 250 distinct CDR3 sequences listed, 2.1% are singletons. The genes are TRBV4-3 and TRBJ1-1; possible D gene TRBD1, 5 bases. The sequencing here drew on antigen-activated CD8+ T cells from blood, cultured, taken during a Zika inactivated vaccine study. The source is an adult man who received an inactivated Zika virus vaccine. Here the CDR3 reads CASSQTEGLEAFF. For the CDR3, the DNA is TGCGCCAGCAGCCAGACAGAAGGCTTAGAAGCTTTCTTT.